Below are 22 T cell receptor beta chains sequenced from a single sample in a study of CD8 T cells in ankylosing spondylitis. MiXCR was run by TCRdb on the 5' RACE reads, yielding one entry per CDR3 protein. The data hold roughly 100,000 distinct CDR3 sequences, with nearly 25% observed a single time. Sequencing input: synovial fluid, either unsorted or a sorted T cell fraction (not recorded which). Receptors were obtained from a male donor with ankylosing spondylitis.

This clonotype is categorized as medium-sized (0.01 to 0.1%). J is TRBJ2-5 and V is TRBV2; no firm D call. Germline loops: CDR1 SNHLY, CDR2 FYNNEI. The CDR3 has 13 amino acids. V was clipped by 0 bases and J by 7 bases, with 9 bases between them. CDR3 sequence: CASSEADLGTQYF. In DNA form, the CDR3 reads TGTGCCAGCAGTGAAGCGGATCTGGGGACCCAGTACTTC.

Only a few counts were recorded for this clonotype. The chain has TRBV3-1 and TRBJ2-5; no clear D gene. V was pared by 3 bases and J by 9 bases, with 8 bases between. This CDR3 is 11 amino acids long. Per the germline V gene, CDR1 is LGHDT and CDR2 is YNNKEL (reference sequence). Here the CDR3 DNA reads TGTGCCAGCAGCCAGACCCAAGCCCAGTACTTC. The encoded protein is CASSQTQAQYF.

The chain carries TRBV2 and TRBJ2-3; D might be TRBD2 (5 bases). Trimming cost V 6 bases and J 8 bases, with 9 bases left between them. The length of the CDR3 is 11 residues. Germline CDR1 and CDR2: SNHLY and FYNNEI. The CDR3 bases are TGTGCCAGCAGGGGAGAGGCTACGCAGTATTTT. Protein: CASRGEATQYF.

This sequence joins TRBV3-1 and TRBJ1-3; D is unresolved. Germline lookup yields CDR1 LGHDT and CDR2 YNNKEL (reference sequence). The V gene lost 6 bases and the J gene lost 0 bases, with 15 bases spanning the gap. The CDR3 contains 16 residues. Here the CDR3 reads CASRRDGLSSGNTIYF. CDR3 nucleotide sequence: TGTGCCAGCAGGCGAGATGGGCTATCCTCTGGAAACACCATATATTTT.

The CDR3 region has the DNA TGTGCCAGCAGCTTAGTTTCAGCGGGAGGAACCGGGGAGCTGTTTTTT. It yields the protein CASSLVSAGGTGELFF. This chain links TRBV11-2 with TRBJ2-2, with 9 bases matching TRBD2. The CDR3 runs to 16 residues. V lost 1 base, J lost 5 bases, and 5 bases stayed unmatched. The germline V gene has CDR1 SGHAT and CDR2 FQNNGV.

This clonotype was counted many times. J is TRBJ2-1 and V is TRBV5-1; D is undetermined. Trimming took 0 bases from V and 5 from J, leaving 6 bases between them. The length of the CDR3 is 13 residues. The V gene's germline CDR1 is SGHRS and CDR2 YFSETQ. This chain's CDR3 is CASSLDRDNEQFF. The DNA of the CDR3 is TGCGCCAGCAGCTTGGACAGAGACAATGAGCAGTTCTTC. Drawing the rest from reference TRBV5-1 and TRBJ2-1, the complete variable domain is KAGVTQTPRYLIKTRGQQVTLSCSPISGHRSVSWYQQTPGQGLQFLFEYFSETQRNKGNFPGRFSGRQFSNSRSEMNVSTLELGDSALYLCASSLDRDNEQFFGPGTRLTVL.

The DNA for the CDR3 is TGTGCCAGCAGCTTGGGACAGGGCTCCAATGAGCAGTTCTTC. Protein: CASSLGQGSNEQFF. The chain carries TRBV11-2 and TRBJ2-1; TRBD1 aligns across 9 bases. CDR1 SGHAT and CDR2 FQNNGV come from the germline V gene. The CDR3 consists of 14 residues. After removal of 3 bases from V and 6 bases from J, the junction contained 3 bases not matched to a gene.

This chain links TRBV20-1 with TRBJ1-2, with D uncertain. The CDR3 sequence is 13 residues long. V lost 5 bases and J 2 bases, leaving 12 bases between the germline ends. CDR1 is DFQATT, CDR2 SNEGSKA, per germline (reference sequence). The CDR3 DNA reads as TGCAGTGCTGACGCCCGGATAAACTATGGCTACACCTTC. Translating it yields CSADARINYGYTF.

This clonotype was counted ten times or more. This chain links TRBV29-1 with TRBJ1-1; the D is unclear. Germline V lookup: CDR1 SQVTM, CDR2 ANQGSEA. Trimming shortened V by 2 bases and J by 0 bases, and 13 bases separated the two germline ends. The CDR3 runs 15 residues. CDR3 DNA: TGCAGCGTTGAAAATCGGGCCACAGTGAACACTGAAGCTTTCTTT. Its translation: CSVENRATVNTEAFF.

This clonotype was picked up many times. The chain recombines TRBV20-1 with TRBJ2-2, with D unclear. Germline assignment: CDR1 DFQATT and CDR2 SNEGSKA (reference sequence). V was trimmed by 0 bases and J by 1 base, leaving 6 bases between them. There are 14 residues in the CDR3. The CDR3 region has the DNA TGCAGTGCTAGAGATTCTGGGAACACCGGGGAGCTGTTTTTT. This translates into CSARDSGNTGELFF.

The CDR3, as DNA: TGTGCCAGCAGCCCGGACGCCGGGGAGCTGTTTTTT. Translating gives CASSPDAGELFF. The gene calls are TRBV5-5 and TRBJ2-2; D not resolved. V lost 4 bases and J lost 6, with 7 bases in between. Germline assignment: CDR1 SGHKS and CDR2 YYEKEE (reference sequence). This CDR3 has 12 residues.

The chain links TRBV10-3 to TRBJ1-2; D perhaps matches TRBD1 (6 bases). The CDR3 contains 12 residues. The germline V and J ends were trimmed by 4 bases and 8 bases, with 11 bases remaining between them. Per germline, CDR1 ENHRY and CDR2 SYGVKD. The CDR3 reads CAISGGAGGYTF. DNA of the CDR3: TGTGCCATCAGTGGGGGGGCAGGAGGCTACACCTTC.

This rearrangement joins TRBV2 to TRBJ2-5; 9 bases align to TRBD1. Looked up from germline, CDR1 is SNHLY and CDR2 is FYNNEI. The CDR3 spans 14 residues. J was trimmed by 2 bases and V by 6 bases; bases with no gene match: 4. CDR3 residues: CASSMTGGQETQYF. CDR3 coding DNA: TGTGCCAGCAGCATGACAGGGGGGCAAGAGACCCAGTACTTC.

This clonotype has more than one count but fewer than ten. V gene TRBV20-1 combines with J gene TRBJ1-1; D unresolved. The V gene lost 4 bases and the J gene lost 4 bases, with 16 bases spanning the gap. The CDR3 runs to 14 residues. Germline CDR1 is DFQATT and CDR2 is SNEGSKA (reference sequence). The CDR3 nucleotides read TGCAGTGCTAAGGAGATCGCCGAGCTCACTGAAGCTTTCTTT. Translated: CSAKEIAELTEAFF.

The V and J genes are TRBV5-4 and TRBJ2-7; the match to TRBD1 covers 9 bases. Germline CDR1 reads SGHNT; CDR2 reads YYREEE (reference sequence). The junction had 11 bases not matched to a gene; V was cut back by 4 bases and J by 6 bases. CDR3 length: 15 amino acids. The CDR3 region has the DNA TGTGCCAGCAGCCGGATAGGGGACAGGGCGGGCGAGCAGTACGTC. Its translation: CASSRIGDRAGEQYV.

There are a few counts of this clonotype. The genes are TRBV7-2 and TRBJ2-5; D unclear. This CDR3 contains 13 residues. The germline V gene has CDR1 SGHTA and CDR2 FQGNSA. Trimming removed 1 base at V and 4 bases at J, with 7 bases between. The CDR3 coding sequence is TGTGCCAGCAGCTTAGGTCCTAGAGAGACCCAGTACTTC. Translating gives CASSLGPRETQYF.

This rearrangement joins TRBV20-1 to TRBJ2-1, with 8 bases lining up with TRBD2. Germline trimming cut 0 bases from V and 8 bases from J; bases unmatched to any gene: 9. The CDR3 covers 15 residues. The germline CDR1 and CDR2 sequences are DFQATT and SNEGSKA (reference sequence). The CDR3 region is CSAREVGTSQYEQFF. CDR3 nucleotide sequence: TGCAGTGCTAGAGAAGTCGGGACTAGTCAATATGAGCAGTTCTTC.

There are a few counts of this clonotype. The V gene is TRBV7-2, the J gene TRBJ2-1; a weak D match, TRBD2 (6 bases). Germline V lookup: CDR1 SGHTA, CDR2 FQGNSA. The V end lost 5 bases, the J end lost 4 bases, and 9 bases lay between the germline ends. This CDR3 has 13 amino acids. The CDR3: CASSPAGYNEQFF. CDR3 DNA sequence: TGTGCCAGCAGCCCCGCGGGGTACAATGAGCAGTTCTTC.

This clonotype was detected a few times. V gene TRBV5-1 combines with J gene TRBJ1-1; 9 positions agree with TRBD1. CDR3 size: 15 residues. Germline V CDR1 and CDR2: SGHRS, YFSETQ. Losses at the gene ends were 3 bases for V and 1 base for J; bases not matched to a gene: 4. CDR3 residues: CASSSKDRGNTEAFF. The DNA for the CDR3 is TGCGCCAGCAGCTCGAAGGACAGGGGGAACACTGAAGCTTTCTTT. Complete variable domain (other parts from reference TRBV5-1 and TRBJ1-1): KAGVTQTPRYLIKTRGQQVTLSCSPISGHRSVSWYQQTPGQGLQFLFEYFSETQRNKGNFPGRFSGRQFSNSRSEMNVSTLELGDSALYLCASSSKDRGNTEAFFGQGTRLTVV.

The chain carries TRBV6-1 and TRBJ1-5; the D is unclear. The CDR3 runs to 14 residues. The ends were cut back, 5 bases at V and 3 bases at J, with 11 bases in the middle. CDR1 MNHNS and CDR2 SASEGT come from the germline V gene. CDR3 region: CASSPPGVNQPQHF. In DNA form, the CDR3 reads TGTGCCAGCAGTCCCCCAGGCGTCAATCAGCCCCAGCATTTT.

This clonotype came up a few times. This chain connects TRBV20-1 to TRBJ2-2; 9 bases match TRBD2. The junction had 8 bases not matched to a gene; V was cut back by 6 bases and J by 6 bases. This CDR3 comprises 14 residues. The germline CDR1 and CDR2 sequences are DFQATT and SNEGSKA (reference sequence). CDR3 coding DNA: TGCAGTGCGCATAGCGGGAGAGGGGCCGGGGAGCTGTTTTTT. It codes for CSAHSGRGAGELFF.

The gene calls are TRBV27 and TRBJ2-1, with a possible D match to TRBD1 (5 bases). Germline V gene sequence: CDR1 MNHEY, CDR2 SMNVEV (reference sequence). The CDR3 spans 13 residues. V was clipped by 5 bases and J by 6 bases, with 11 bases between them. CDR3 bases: TGTGCCAGCAGTACACACAGGCGCAATGAGCAGTTCTTC. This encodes CASSTHRRNEQFF.